This TCR beta chain came from a study of beta chain features in type 1 diabetes. Sequencing targeted expressed TCRB transcripts, as all isolated RNA had been reverse transcribed. Produced via immunoSEQ multiplex PCR; TCRdb's table is partial and in-frame only. The table has under 90,000 clones, approximately 32% seen once. This clonotype originated in a woman younger than 35 in good health. The sample taken for sequencing was stem cell memory CD4+ T cells from blood.

This CDR3 is CASSRGHTNTEAFF. In DNA form, the CDR3 reads TGTGCCAGCTCACGAGGACACACGAACACTGAAGCTTTCTTT. V gene TRBV28 combines with J gene TRBJ1-1, with D tentatively TRBD1 (5 bases). The CDR3 contains 14 residues. V was pared by 8 bases and J by 1 base, with 14 bases between. Germline CDR1 MDHEN, CDR2 SYDVKM.